The source of this T cell receptor (beta chain) is a study of blood T cell repertoires in COVID-19. Looking at the study overall: T cells, B-cell-depleted T cells, or PBMCs supplied cDNA or gDNA.

Measured with immunoSEQ multiplex PCR; TCRdb has only the in-frame clones, and not every one. This table holds roughly 250,000 clones, around 86% found once. Germline V lookup: CDR1 PRHDT, CDR2 FYEKMQ (reference sequence). The CDR3 spans 15 residues. V shed 1 base and J 2 bases; nucleotides not matched to a gene: 5. This clonotype was sampled from an older woman with active or convalescent COVID-19. The material sequenced was peripheral blood. J is TRBJ2-7 and V is TRBV13; 7 nucleotides align to TRBD1. CDR3 nucleotides: TGTGCCAGCAGCTTAGTCGGACAGGCGACCTACGAGCAGTACTTC. This translates into CASSLVGQATYEQYF.